The 29 T cell receptor beta chains below come from one sample, sequenced in a study of post-analysis software for immune sequencing data. Overall study findings and caveats: Five TRBV segments, including TRBV5-6, TRBV5-1 and TRBV20-1, were more frequent in patients than controls.

These TCRs are of unknown antigen specificity. Unique molecular identifiers tagged the TCR beta cDNA libraries. TCRdb re-derived calls from the PCR reads in MiXCR, one entry per CDR3 protein. The data hold hundreds of thousands of distinct CDR3 sequences, with 59% observed a single time. Sequencing was done on a sample of blood. These receptors came from a girl aged 2 to 10 with multiple sclerosis.

This chain connects TRBV7-9 to TRBJ2-1; D call uncertain. V was trimmed by 5 bases and J by 12 bases, leaving 17 bases between them. CDR1 and CDR2 from the germline V gene are SEHNR and FQNEAQ (reference sequence). This CDR3 has 13 amino acids. The DNA for the CDR3 is TGTGCCAGCAGCCTAAACCACAAGGTCTGGCAGTTCTTC. Translated, it gives CASSLNHKVWQFF.

The chain employs TRBV7-3 and TRBJ2-3, with D possibly TRBD2 on 6 matching bases. This CDR3 comprises 14 residues. V dropped 2 bases and J dropped 3 bases, with 9 bases sitting between them. The germline gives CDR1 SGHTA, CDR2 FQGTGA. CDR3 DNA sequence: TGTGCCAGCAGCTTATTGGGGGGTACAGATACGCAGTATTTT. Its protein product is CASSLLGGTDTQYF.

The chain couples TRBV2 to TRBJ1-4; no firm D call. There are 17 residues in the CDR3. V lost 3 bases and J 0 bases, leaving 14 bases between the germline ends. Germline V gene sequence: CDR1 SNHLY, CDR2 FYNNEI. CDR3 loop: CASSEGDPLTTNEKLFF. The DNA for the CDR3 is TGTGCCAGCAGTGAGGGTGACCCCCTAACAACTAATGAAAAACTGTTTTTT.

The chain links TRBV5-1 to TRBJ2-5; perhaps TRBD2 as D (6 bases). V lost 4 bases and J lost 5, with 12 bases in between. Germline assignment: CDR1 SGHRS and CDR2 YFSETQ. The CDR3 length is 13 residues. The CDR3 nucleotides are TGCGCCAGCAGCCCGGAGGGTAGCGAGACCCAGTACTTC. Translated: CASSPEGSETQYF. The entire variable domain, with the rest obtained from reference TRBV5-1 and TRBJ2-5, is as follows: KAGVTQTPRYLIKTRGQQVTLSCSPISGHRSVSWYQQTPGQGLQFLFEYFSETQRNKGNFPGRFSGRQFSNSRSEMNVSTLELGDSALYLCASSPEGSETQYFGPGTRLLVL.

This clonotype has a single count. The chain carries TRBV29-1 and TRBJ2-1, with D possibly matching TRBD2 (6 bases). The J call could be wrong; TRBJ2-7 is a better fit for the DNA end. Looked up from germline, CDR1 is SQVTM and CDR2 is ANQGSEA. CDR3 length: 17 amino acids. CDR3 loop: CSVGKLAVSSSYNEQYF. The CDR3 nucleotides read TGCAGCGTTGGGAAACTAGCCGTCAGTAGCTCCTACAATGAGCAGTACTTC.

The chain recombines TRBV28 with TRBJ2-3; D gene unclear. Trimming removed 5 bases from V and 1 base from J, with 13 bases in between. The CDR3 runs to 15 residues. The V gene's germline CDR1 is MDHEN and CDR2 SYDVKM. Written as DNA, the CDR3 is TGTGCCAGCAGTCCCCCGAGAGGTGGCACAGATACGCAGTATTTT. Translated, it gives CASSPPRGGTDTQYF. Together with reference TRBV28 and TRBJ2-3, the CDR3 gives the full variable domain: DVKVTQSSRYLVKRTGEKVFLECVQDMDHENMFWYRQDPGLGLRLIYFSYDVKMKEKGDIPEGYSVSREKKERFSLILESASTNQTSMYLCASSPPRGGTDTQYFGPGTRLTVL.

This clonotype was detected only once. The chain employs TRBV7-2 and TRBJ2-2, with TRBD2 matching 12 bases. The germline V gene encodes CDR1 SGHTA and CDR2 FQGNSA. There are 17 residues in the CDR3. Trimming took 4 bases from V and 6 from J; bases not matched to a gene: 9. CDR3 DNA sequence: TGTGCCAGCAGCTCCGGAGGGCTAGCGGGGGGGTCCGGGGAGCTGTTTTTT. Amino acids: CASSSGGLAGGSGELFF.

A single count supports this clonotype. The J gene is TRBJ2-5, the V gene TRBV28, with TRBD1 identical over 7 bases. The DNA matches TRBJ2-7 better at its end, which makes the J call doubtful. The germline gives CDR1 MDHEN, CDR2 SYDVKM. The CDR3 is 15 amino acids. CDR3 sequence: CASSSPGQKSYEQYF. The CDR3, as DNA: TGTGCCAGCAGTTCCCCGGGACAGAAATCCTACGAGCAGTACTTC.

The CDR3 sequence is CSATPAGTLATNEKLFF. The CDR3 coding sequence is TGCAGTGCTACCCCAGCCGGGACCCTTGCAACTAATGAAAAACTGTTTTTT. The rearrangement joins TRBV20-1 to TRBJ1-4, with D perhaps TRBD1 (5 bases). V shed 4 bases and J shed 0 bases, with 18 bases lying between them. The germline V gene has CDR1 DFQATT and CDR2 SNEGSKA (reference sequence). The CDR3 covers 17 residues.

This clonotype was seen many times. The rearrangement links TRBV7-3 to TRBJ1-5; 7 bases line up with TRBD1. The CDR3 is 13 residues long. Germline CDR1 SGHTA, CDR2 FQGTGA. The V and J ends lost 2 bases and 5 bases, in that order; junction bases with no gene match: 0. CDR3 sequence reads: CASSLDRDQPQHF. CDR3 nucleotides: TGTGCCAGCAGCTTAGACAGGGATCAGCCCCAGCATTTT.

This clonotype was counted a few times. This sequence joins TRBV20-1 and TRBJ2-7; a possible D gene is TRBD1 (6 bases). This CDR3 has 10 amino acids. Germline CDR1 reads DFQATT; CDR2 reads SNEGSKA (reference sequence). V shed 5 bases and J shed 6 bases, with 8 bases lying between them. Written as DNA, the CDR3 is TGCAGTGCTCCCAGGGGCGAGCAGTACTTC. Encoded protein: CSAPRGEQYF.

The chain joins TRBV20-1 to TRBJ2-1, with D unresolved. V was trimmed by 2 bases and J by 3 bases, leaving 23 bases between them. CDR1 is DFQATT, CDR2 SNEGSKA, per germline (reference sequence). The CDR3 loop spans 18 amino acids. Here the CDR3 DNA reads TGCAGTGCTAGATCCCCACAGAGTGGGCGGACCTTCTACAATGAGCAGTTCTTC. Amino acid sequence: CSARSPQSGRTFYNEQFF.

The chain combines TRBV14 with TRBJ2-3; D remains ambiguous. Germline V gene lookup returns CDR1 SGHDN and CDR2 FVKESK. The CDR3 covers 15 residues. V lost 4 bases and J 4 bases, leaving 15 bases between the germline ends. CDR3 residues: CASSPQTILPDTQYF. CDR3 bases: TGTGCCAGCAGCCCCCAGACAATTTTGCCAGATACGCAGTATTTT.

The chain has TRBV12-3 or TRBV12-4 and TRBJ2-1; 8 bases are shared with TRBD1. The trim removed 5 bases at V and 8 bases at J, leaving 5 bases unmatched. The CDR3 loop spans 13 amino acids. CDR3 sequence (DNA): TGTGCCAGCAGTGACCCGGACAGGGATGAGCAGTTCTTC. It yields the protein CASSDPDRDEQFF.

The gene calls are TRBV12-3 or TRBV12-4 and TRBJ2-5; 9 bases agree with TRBD2. The trim removed 8 bases at V and 7 bases at J, leaving 5 bases unmatched. This CDR3 spans 12 amino acids. In nucleotides, the CDR3 is TGTGCCAGCGGGACTAGCCACGGGACCCAGTACTTC. Protein: CASGTSHGTQYF.

The chain joins TRBV6-5 to TRBJ2-5; D is undetermined. TRBJ2-7 explains the end of the DNA better; the J call may be wrong. Germline V gene sequence: CDR1 MNHEY, CDR2 SVGAGI. The CDR3 is 15 amino acids. The CDR3 DNA reads as TGTGCCAGCAGTTACTCCCTGCTCAGGTTGCCCGAGCAGTACTTC. Protein sequence: CASSYSLLRLPEQYF.

This chain uses TRBV5-1 with TRBJ2-1; unclear D gene. The germline V gene has CDR1 SGHRS and CDR2 YFSETQ. The CDR3 consists of 11 residues. V shed 2 bases and J shed 10 bases, with 7 bases lying between them. This CDR3 is CASSFDEEQFF. The CDR3 nucleotides are TGCGCCAGCAGCTTCGACGAAGAGCAGTTCTTC.

CDR3 sequence reads: CAWSVPGREQYF. CDR3 in DNA: TGTGCCTGGAGTGTACCGGGTCGGGAGCAGTACTTC. The chain links TRBV30 to TRBJ2-4, with a weak D call TRBD2 (6 bases). Germline V gene data show CDR1 as GTSNPN and CDR2 as SVGIG (reference sequence). Trimming left V 0 bases short and J 13 bases short, with 13 bases between. The CDR3 extends over 12 amino acids.

The chain employs TRBV7-2 and TRBJ1-2; D gene uncertain. The CDR3 is 11 residues long. V shed 10 bases and J shed 8 bases, with 14 bases lying between them. The germline V gene encodes CDR1 SGHTA and CDR2 FQGNSA. This CDR3 reads CATLFLGGYTF. As DNA, the CDR3 is TGTGCCACCCTATTTTTGGGAGGCTACACCTTC.

In regard to this clonotype: The junction and the germline gene differ at one end; a read error may be behind it. The J gene is TRBJ2-1, the V gene TRBV4-2; TRBD1 might be the D (7 bases). Germline V lookup: CDR1 LGHNA, CDR2 YNFKEQ. CDR3 length: 15 residues. CDR3 region: CASSQGGGTLNEQFF. The CDR3 region has the DNA TGTGCCAGCAGTCAAGGGGGCGGGACCCTCAATGAGCAGTTCTTC.

This clonotype was detected only once. This chain uses TRBV29-1 with TRBJ1-1; 7 positions agree with TRBD1. This CDR3 region has 14 residues. The germline CDR1 and CDR2 sequences are SQVTM and ANQGSEA. V gave up 4 bases and J gave up 0 bases; unmatched junction bases: 5. CDR3 DNA sequence: TGCAGCGTTGGGGGACAGAGAATGAACACTGAAGCTTTCTTT. Translation gives CSVGGQRMNTEAFF.

This chain uses TRBV7-6 with TRBJ1-1; the match to TRBD1 covers 8 bases. V shed 5 bases and J 4 bases; nucleotides not matched to a gene: 6. Germline CDR1 is SGHVS and CDR2 is FNYEAQ. The CDR3 has 14 residues. CDR3 residues: CASSHAQGATEAFF. DNA of the CDR3: TGTGCCAGCAGCCACGCCCAGGGGGCCACTGAAGCTTTCTTT.

V usage is TRBV20-1 and J usage is TRBJ2-7; a possible D gene is TRBD1 (5 bases). Per germline, CDR1 DFQATT and CDR2 SNEGSKA (reference sequence). Trimming cost V 4 bases and J 3 bases, with 13 bases left between them. The CDR3 length is 13 residues. The CDR3 region is CSATADTNYEQYF. DNA for the CDR3: TGCAGTGCTACCGCGGACACAAACTACGAGCAGTACTTC.

This sequence joins TRBV7-3 and TRBJ2-1, with 10 bases fitting TRBD2. The J segment lost 10 bases and the V segment lost 6 bases, leaving 12 bases of the junction unmatched. Germline values: CDR1 SGHTA, CDR2 FQGTGA. CDR3 length: 15 residues. CDR3 sequence (DNA): TGTGCCAGCAGTTCTTCTAGCGGGAGTTTGGCCGAGCAGTTCTTC. This codes for CASSSSSGSLAEQFF.

The gene calls are TRBV5-6 and TRBJ2-3; D is possibly TRBD2 (6 bases). Germline-derived CDR1 and CDR2 are SGHDT and YYEEEE. Trimming took 5 bases from V and 1 from J, leaving 11 bases between them. This CDR3 comprises 14 residues. CDR3 protein: CASRLWGGTDTQYF. The CDR3 nucleotides are TGTGCCAGCAGACTTTGGGGGGGCACAGATACGCAGTATTTT. Full variable domain (missing parts from reference TRBV5-6 and TRBJ2-3): DAGVTQSPTHLIKTRGQQVTLRCSPKSGHDTVSWYQQALGQGPQFIFQYYEEEERQRGNFPDRFSGHQFPNYSSELNVNALLLGDSALYLCASRLWGGTDTQYFGPGTRLTVL.

The gene calls are TRBV20-1 and TRBJ1-1; D not certain. Deletions cut 0 bases from V and 4 bases from J, with 12 bases between. The CDR3 covers 14 residues. Germline CDR1 is DFQATT and CDR2 is SNEGSKA (reference sequence). CDR3 DNA: TGCAGTGCTAGAGATCGGGCAGTCGGCACTGAAGCTTTCTTT. This encodes CSARDRAVGTEAFF.

CDR3 DNA sequence: TGTGCCAGCAGCTTATTGACAGGGAAAGGCGAGCAGTACTTC. Encoded protein: CASSLLTGKGEQYF. The chain combines TRBV7-9 with TRBJ2-7, with 7 bases identical to TRBD1. Germline-derived CDR1 and CDR2 are SEHNR and FQNEAQ (reference sequence). Unmatched junction bases numbered 7, after V lost 2 bases and J lost 6 bases. The CDR3 covers 14 residues.

V usage is TRBV12-3 or TRBV12-4 and J usage is TRBJ1-1; TRBD1 matches at 9 bases. This CDR3 is built from 17 residues. V shed 6 bases and J 0 bases; nucleotides not matched to a gene: 11. DNA of the CDR3: TGTGCCAGCAGCTTCAGGACAGGGGCCTTTATGAACACTGAAGCTTTCTTT. It specifies CASSFRTGAFMNTEAFF.

The chain is built from TRBV5-4 and TRBJ2-1, with D tentatively TRBD2 (7 bases). The germline V gene encodes CDR1 SGHNT and CDR2 YYREEE (reference sequence). The CDR3 spans 16 residues. Trimming took 2 bases from V and 8 from J, leaving 20 bases between them. The CDR3 DNA follows: TGTGCCAGCAGCTTAAGTGGGGGGGGCGCCAGGGATGAGCAGTTCTTC. This encodes CASSLSGGGARDEQFF.